This TCR beta chain was sequenced for a study of CD8+ T cells in alopecia areata. Points from the study as a whole: Compared with normal scalp, lesional scalp had higher clonality and more expanded CD8+ clones.

As part of sample collection, lesional scalp punch biopsies and peripheral blood were taken from alopecia areata patients. Reverse transcription of extracted RNA yielded cDNA, which provided the sequencing template. The data were produced by immunoSEQ multiplex PCR, yet TCRdb's version contains in-frame clones alone and is incomplete. Here the sample spans some 150,000 clones, about 51% being singletons. Notes on this clone: Its antigen remains unidentified.

Germline V gene sequence: CDR1 SGHDN, CDR2 FVKESK. Between the trimmed V and J ends, which lost 7 bases and 10 bases, there was a span of 14 bases. The CDR3 spans 12 residues. The sequences come from CD8+ T cells sorted from blood, collected at week 0. This receptor was taken from a human donor with alopecia areata. The J gene is TRBJ2-1, the V gene TRBV14; tentative D call: TRBD2 (5 bases). The CDR3: CASNKRVGEQFF. The DNA of the CDR3 is TGTGCCAGCAACAAGAGGGTGGGGGAGCAGTTCTTC.